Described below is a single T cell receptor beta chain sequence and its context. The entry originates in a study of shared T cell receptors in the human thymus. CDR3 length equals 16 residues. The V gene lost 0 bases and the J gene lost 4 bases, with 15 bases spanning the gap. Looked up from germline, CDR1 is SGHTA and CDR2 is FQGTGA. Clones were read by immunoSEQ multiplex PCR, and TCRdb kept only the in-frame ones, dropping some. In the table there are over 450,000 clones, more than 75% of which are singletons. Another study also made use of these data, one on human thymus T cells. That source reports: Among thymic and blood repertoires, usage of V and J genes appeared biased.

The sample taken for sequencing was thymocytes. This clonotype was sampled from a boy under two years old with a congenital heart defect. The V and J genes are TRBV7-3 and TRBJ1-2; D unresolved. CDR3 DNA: TGTGCCAGCAGCTTAACCCATGCGCCCCTTCCCTATGGCTACACCTTC. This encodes CASSLTHAPLPYGYTF.